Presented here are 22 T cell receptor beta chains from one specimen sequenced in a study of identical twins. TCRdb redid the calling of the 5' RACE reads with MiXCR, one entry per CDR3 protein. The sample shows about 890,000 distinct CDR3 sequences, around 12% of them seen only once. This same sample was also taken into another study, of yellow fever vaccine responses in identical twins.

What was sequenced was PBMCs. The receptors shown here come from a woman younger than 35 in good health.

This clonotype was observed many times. CDR3 DNA: TGCGCCAGCAGCCAGCCGGGGAAGGATGGGCTCTACACCTTC. Protein product: CASSQPGKDGLYTF. The J gene is TRBJ1-2, the V gene TRBV4-1; D is uncertain. Germline-derived CDR1 and CDR2 are MGHRA and YSYEKL. Trimming took 3 bases from V and 10 from J, leaving 18 bases between them. The CDR3 runs to 14 residues.

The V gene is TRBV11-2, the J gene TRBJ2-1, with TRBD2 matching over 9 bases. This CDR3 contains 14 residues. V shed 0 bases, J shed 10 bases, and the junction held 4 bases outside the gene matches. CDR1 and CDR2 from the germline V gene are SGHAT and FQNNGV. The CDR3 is CASSLDLAGVEQFF. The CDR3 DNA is TGTGCCAGCAGCTTAGATTTAGCGGGGGTAGAGCAGTTCTTC.

The CDR3 bases are TGTGCCAGCTCACCATTCGGGAGTTTCAGCTCCTACGAGCAGTACTTC. Translating it yields CASSPFGSFSSYEQYF. This rearrangement joins TRBV18 to TRBJ2-7; TRBD2 might be the D (6 bases). This CDR3 region has 16 residues. Germline CDR1 KGHSH, CDR2 LQKENI. V lost 2 bases, J lost 0 bases, and 14 bases lay in between. The full variable domain, rest sourced from reference TRBV18 and TRBJ2-7, is NAGVMQNPRHLVRRRGQEARLRCSPMKGHSHVYWYRQLPEEGLKFMVYLQKENIIDESGMPKERFSAEFPKEGPSILRIQQVVRGDSAAYFCASSPFGSFSSYEQYFGPGTRLTVT.

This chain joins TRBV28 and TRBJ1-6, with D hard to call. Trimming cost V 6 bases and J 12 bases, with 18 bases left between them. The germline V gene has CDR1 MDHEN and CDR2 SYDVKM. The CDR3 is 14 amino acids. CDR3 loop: CASSRGVPELPLHF. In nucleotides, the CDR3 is TGTGCCAGCAGCCGCGGGGTACCTGAGTTACCCCTCCACTTT.

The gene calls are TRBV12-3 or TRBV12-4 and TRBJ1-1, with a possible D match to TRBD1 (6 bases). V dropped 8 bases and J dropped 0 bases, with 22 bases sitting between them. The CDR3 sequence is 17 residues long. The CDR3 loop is CASGGGGGGNMNTEAFF. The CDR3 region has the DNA TGTGCCAGCGGGGGTGGGGGGGGCGGCAACATGAACACTGAAGCTTTCTTT.

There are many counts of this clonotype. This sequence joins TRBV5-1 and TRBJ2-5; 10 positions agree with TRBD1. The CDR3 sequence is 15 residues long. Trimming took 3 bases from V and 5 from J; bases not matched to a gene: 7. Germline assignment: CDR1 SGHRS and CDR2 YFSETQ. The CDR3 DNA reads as TGCGCCAGCAGCTACGGGGACAGGGGACCGGAGACCCAGTACTTC. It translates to CASSYGDRGPETQYF.

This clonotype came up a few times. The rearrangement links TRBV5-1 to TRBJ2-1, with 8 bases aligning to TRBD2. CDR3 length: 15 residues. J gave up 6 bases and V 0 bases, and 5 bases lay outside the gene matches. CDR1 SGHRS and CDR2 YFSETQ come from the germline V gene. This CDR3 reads CASSLVSGGGNEQFF. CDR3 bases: TGCGCCAGCAGCTTGGTCTCGGGAGGGGGCAATGAGCAGTTCTTC.

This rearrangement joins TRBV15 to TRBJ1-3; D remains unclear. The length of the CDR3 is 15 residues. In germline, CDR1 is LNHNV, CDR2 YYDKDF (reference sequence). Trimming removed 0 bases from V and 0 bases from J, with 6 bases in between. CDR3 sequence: CATSRDGSSGNTIYF. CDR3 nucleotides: TGTGCCACCAGCAGAGACGGATCCTCTGGAAACACCATATATTTT.

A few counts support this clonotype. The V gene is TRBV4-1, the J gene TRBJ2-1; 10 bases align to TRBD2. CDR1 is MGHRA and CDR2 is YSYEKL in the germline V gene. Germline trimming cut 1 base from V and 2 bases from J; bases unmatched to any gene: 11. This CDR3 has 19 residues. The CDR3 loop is CASSQVGLAGGRTYNEQFF. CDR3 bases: TGCGCCAGCAGCCAAGTAGGTTTAGCGGGGGGCAGGACCTACAATGAGCAGTTCTTC.

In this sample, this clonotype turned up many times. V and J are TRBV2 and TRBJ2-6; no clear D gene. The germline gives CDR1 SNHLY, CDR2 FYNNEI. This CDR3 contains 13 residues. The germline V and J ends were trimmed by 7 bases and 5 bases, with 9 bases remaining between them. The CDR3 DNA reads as TGTGCCAGCAATCGACCTTGGGCCAACGTCCTGACTTTC. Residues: CASNRPWANVLTF.

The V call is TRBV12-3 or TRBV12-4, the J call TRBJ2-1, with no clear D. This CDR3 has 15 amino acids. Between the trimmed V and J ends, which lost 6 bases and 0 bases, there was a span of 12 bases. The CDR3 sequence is CASRSEPSSYNEQFF. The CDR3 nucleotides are TGTGCCAGCAGGTCGGAACCGAGCTCCTACAATGAGCAGTTCTTC.

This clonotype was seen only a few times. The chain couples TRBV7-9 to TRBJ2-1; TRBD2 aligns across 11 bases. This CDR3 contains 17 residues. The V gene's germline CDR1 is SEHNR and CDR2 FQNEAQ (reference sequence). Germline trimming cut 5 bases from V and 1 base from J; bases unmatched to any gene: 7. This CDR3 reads CASSLRVAGGSYNEQFF. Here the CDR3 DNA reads TGTGCCAGCAGCCTACGGGTAGCGGGAGGGTCCTACAATGAGCAGTTCTTC.

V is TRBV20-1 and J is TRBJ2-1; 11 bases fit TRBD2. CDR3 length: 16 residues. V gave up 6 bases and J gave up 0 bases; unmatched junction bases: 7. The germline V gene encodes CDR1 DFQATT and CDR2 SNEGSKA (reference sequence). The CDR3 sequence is CSAPRLAGPSYNEQFF. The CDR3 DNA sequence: TGCAGTGCCCCCAGACTAGCGGGACCCTCCTACAATGAGCAGTTCTTC.

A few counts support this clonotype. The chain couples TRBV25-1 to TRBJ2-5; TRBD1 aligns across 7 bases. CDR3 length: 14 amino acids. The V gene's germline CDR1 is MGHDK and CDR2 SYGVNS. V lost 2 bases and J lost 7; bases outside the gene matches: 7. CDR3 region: CASSERQGWGTQYF. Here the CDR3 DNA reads TGTGCCAGCAGTGAACGACAGGGCTGGGGGACCCAGTACTTC.

The CDR3 nucleotides read TGTGCCAGCAGCTTAGACAGGGGTTACAATCAGCCCCAGCATTTT. Translating it yields CASSLDRGYNQPQHF. This rearrangement joins TRBV7-9 to TRBJ1-5, with TRBD1 matching 7 bases. CDR1 SEHNR and CDR2 FQNEAQ come from the germline V gene (reference sequence). The V segment lost 1 base and the J segment 3 bases; nucleotides outside the gene matches: 3. The CDR3 length is 15 residues.

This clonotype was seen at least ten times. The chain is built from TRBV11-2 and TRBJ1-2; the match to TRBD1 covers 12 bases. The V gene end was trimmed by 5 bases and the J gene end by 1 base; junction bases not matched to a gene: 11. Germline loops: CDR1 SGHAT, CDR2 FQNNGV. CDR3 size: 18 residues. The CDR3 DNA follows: TGTGCCAGCAGCGTTAGGGGGACAGGGGGCTCTATTAACTATGGCTACACCTTC. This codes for CASSVRGTGGSINYGYTF.

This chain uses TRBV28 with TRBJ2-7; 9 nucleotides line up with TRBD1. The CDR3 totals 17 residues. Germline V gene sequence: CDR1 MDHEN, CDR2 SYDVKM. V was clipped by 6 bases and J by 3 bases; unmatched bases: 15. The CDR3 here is CASSQKQQGAGDYEQYF. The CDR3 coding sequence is TGTGCCAGCAGCCAAAAGCAACAGGGGGCGGGCGACTACGAGCAGTACTTC. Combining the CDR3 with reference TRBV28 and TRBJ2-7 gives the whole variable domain DVKVTQSSRYLVKRTGEKVFLECVQDMDHENMFWYRQDPGLGLRLIYFSYDVKMKEKGDIPEGYSVSREKKERFSLILESASTNQTSMYLCASSQKQQGAGDYEQYFGPGTRLTVT.

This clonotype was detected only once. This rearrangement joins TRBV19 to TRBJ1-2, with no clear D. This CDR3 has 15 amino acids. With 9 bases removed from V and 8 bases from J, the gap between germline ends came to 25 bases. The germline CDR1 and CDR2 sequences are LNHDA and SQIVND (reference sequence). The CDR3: CASNPQEPAPGGYTF. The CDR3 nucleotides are TGTGCCAGCAACCCTCAGGAGCCCGCACCCGGCGGCTACACCTTC.

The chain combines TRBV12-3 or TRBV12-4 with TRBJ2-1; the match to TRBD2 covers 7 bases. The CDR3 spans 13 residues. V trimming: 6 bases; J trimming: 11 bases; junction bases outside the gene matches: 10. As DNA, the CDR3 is TGTGCCAGCAGCCTACAGTCTAGCGGCAAGCAGTTCTTC. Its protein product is CASSLQSSGKQFF.

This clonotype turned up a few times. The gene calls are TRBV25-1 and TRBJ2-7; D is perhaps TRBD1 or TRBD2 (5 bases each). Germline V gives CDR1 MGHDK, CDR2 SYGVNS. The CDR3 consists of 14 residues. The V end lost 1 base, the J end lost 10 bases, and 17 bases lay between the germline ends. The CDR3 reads CASSEFKIGTEQYF. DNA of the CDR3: TGTGCCAGCAGTGAATTCAAGATTGGGACGGAACAGTACTTC.

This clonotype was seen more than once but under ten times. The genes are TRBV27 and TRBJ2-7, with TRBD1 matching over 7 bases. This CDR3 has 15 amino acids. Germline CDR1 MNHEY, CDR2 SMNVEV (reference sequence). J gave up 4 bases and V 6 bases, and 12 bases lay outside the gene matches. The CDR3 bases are TGTGCCAGCAGCCCTATCGGGACAGCTCTATACGAGCAGTACGTC. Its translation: CASSPIGTALYEQYV.

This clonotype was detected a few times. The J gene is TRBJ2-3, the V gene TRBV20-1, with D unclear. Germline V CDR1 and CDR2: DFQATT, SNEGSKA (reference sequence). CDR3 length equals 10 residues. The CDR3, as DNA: TGCAGCCCGTCTAGAGATACGCAGTATTTT. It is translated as CSPSRDTQYF.